This entry lists 24 T cell receptor beta chains sequenced from one sample in a study of human T cells and chemical hapten exposure (dated by TCRdb to 2020 to 2022). In light of the paper, this sample's time point label describes: patch test 3, about 24 weeks after DPC sensitization. In the paper's terms, the treatment or condition label means: therapeutic diphenylcyclopropenone sensitization with weekly scalp DPC. The library was generated by RACE. Sequencing took place on a NextSeq 500. TCRdb redid the processing of the public reads, applying fastp at Q25 and MiXCR, and retained in-frame beta chains. Rows with a matching CDR3 protein are joined into one entry that keeps the most common DNA and genes. The sample yields about 160,000 distinct CDR3 sequences; around a quarter were counted once. The ten largest clones capture around 2.3% of the sample. Specimen: whole blood, collected in connection with sensitization to the hapten diphenylcyclopropenone (DPC). Receptors were obtained from a woman under 30 with alopecia areata. Some clones in this sample may be carry-over from other donors' samples.

The chain has TRBV6-2 or TRBV6-3 and TRBJ1-2, with D unclear. Germline V gives CDR1 MNHEY, CDR2 SVGEGT. The CDR3 length is 11 residues. V shed 8 bases and J shed 2 bases, with 6 bases lying between them. CDR3 protein: CASGLNYGYTF. The CDR3 region has the DNA TGTGCCAGCGGACTGAACTATGGCTACACCTTC.

The V and J genes are TRBV29-1 and TRBJ1-1, with 8 bases that match TRBD1. CDR1 and CDR2 (germline): SQVTM, ANQGSEA. The CDR3 sequence is 12 residues long. J lost 5 bases, V lost 5 bases, and 4 bases had no gene match. This CDR3 reads CSVRDRQTEAFF. The CDR3 DNA follows: TGCAGCGTTCGGGACAGGCAAACTGAAGCTTTCTTT.

V gene TRBV4-3 combines with J gene TRBJ1-4; the D is unclear. This CDR3 region has 16 residues. The germline gives CDR1 LGHNA, CDR2 YSLEER. V was cut by 0 bases and J by 5 bases, with 13 bases left in between. For the CDR3, the DNA is TGCGCCAGCAGCCAAGATCTATGGCGGTACAATGAAAAACTGTTTTTT. Amino acid sequence: CASSQDLWRYNEKLFF.

The chain joins TRBV27 to TRBJ1-2; 9 positions match TRBD1. CDR1 is MNHEY and CDR2 is SMNVEV in the germline V gene (reference sequence). The CDR3 spans 16 residues. J gave up 6 bases and V 4 bases, and 12 bases lay outside the gene matches. CDR3 residues: CASSSLVGTGFDGYTF. DNA of the CDR3: TGTGCCAGCAGTTCCCTGGTGGGGACAGGGTTCGATGGCTACACCTTC.

This clonotype was observed a few times. The V and J genes are TRBV7-9 and TRBJ2-7; a possible D gene is TRBD2 (5 bases). Germline V CDR1 and CDR2: SEHNR, FQNEAQ (reference sequence). V was cut by 4 bases and J by 3 bases, with 25 bases left in between. The CDR3 spans 18 residues. CDR3 amino acids: CASSSHGVWQETYYEQYF. CDR3 in DNA: TGTGCCAGCAGCTCCCACGGGGTCTGGCAGGAGACCTACTACGAGCAGTACTTC.

This clonotype turned up a few times. The CDR3 nucleotides are TGCAGCGCAGGAGGGGTAAACATTCAGTACTTC. Its protein product is CSAGGVNIQYF. This chain connects TRBV29-1 to TRBJ2-4, with a weak D call TRBD2 (6 bases). Germline-derived CDR1 and CDR2 are SQVTM and ANQGSEA. CDR3 size: 11 residues. Trimming took 7 bases from V and 6 from J, leaving 10 bases between them.

This clonotype came up many times. The chain has TRBV5-1 and TRBJ1-1, with no clear D. V lost 3 bases and J lost 7, with 10 bases in between. The CDR3 has 12 amino acids. Per the germline V gene, CDR1 is SGHRS and CDR2 is YFSETQ. The CDR3 region has the DNA TGCGCCAGCAGCTCACACGGAGTTGAAGCTTTCTTT. Translated: CASSSHGVEAFF.

The chain links TRBV9 to TRBJ2-1, with 7 bases fitting TRBD1. The junction had 5 bases not matched to a gene; V was cut back by 4 bases and J by 4 bases. Germline loops: CDR1 SGDLS, CDR2 YYNGEE. This CDR3 has 14 amino acids. CDR3 DNA sequence: TGTGCCAGCAGCCCAGGGACAGCTTACAATGAGCAGTTCTTC. Residues: CASSPGTAYNEQFF. Filled out from reference TRBV9 and TRBJ2-1, the complete variable domain reads DSGVTQTPKHLITATGQRVTLRCSPRSGDLSVYWYQQSLDQGLQFLIQYYNGEERAKGNILERFSAQQFPDLHSELNLSSLELGDSALYFCASSPGTAYNEQFFGPGTRLTVL.

The CDR3 loop reads CSVEVPDRFGEAFF. The CDR3 region has the DNA TGCAGCGTTGAAGTCCCGGACAGGTTCGGTGAAGCTTTCTTT. The gene calls are TRBV29-1 and TRBJ1-1; 7 bases match TRBD1. V dropped 1 base and J dropped 7; count of bases not matched to a gene: 9. Germline lookup yields CDR1 SQVTM and CDR2 ANQGSEA. The CDR3 is 14 amino acids.

V usage is TRBV16 and J usage is TRBJ1-1; TRBD1 might be the D (5 bases). CDR1 KGHSY and CDR2 FQNENV come from the germline V gene. V was clipped by 6 bases and J by 8 bases, with 13 bases between them. The CDR3 covers 12 residues. The CDR3 loop reads CASRPAGREAFF. The CDR3 DNA follows: TGTGCCAGCAGGCCCGCGGGGCGGGAAGCTTTCTTT.

The gene calls are TRBV6-6 and TRBJ1-5; weak D call: TRBD1 (5 bases). V was cut by 2 bases and J by 1 base, with 18 bases left in between. The CDR3 sequence is 18 residues long. The germline V gene encodes CDR1 MNHNY and CDR2 SVGAGI (reference sequence). The CDR3 bases are TGTGCCAGCAGTTACGGGGGGAGCGGTGTCAGGAGCAATCAGCCCCAGCATTTT. Amino acids: CASSYGGSGVRSNQPQHF.

This clonotype has only a few counts. The chain is built from TRBV28 and TRBJ2-7; D gene uncertain. The V end was cut by 1 base, the J end by 0 bases, with 4 bases between. This CDR3 spans 13 amino acids. The germline CDR1 and CDR2 sequences are MDHEN and SYDVKM. The CDR3 DNA reads TGTGCCAGCAGTTTATTGGCCTCCTACGAGCAGTACTTC. Translating it yields CASSLLASYEQYF. Based on the CDR3 plus reference TRBV28 and TRBJ2-7, the full variable domain is DVKVTQSSRYLVKRTGEKVFLECVQDMDHENMFWYRQDPGLGLRLIYFSYDVKMKEKGDIPEGYSVSREKKERFSLILESASTNQTSMYLCASSLLASYEQYFGPGTRLTVT.

The chain links TRBV29-1 to TRBJ1-1, with D perhaps TRBD1 (5 bases). Trimming stripped 6 bases from V and 10 bases from J, with 18 bases between. Germline CDR1 reads SQVTM; CDR2 reads ANQGSEA. This CDR3 is 12 amino acids long. The CDR3 DNA follows: TGCAGCGTCCCCAGCCTGGGGGGGACAGCTTTCTTT. This translates into CSVPSLGGTAFF. The whole variable domain, remainder taken from reference TRBV29-1 and TRBJ1-1, is SAVISQKPSRDICQRGTSLTIQCQVDSQVTMMFWYRQQPGQSLTLIATANQGSEATYESGFVIDKFPISRPNLTFSTLTVSNMSPEDSSIYLCSVPSLGGTAFFGQGTRLTVV.

This clonotype was detected a few times. V is TRBV7-9 and J is TRBJ2-5, with D perhaps TRBD1 (7 bases). The CDR3 contains 14 residues. The germline V gene has CDR1 SEHNR and CDR2 FQNEAQ (reference sequence). Trimming removed 6 bases from V and 1 base from J, with 12 bases in between. CDR3 DNA sequence: TGTGCCAGCAGGGGGGGACAGATCCAAGAGACCCAGTACTTC. Its translation is CASRGGQIQETQYF.

CDR3 amino acids: CAISGDSSEQYF. The CDR3 DNA sequence: TGTGCCATCAGTGGGGACTCGAGCGAGCAGTACTTC. This chain links TRBV10-3 with TRBJ2-7; possible D gene TRBD2, 6 bases. Per germline, CDR1 ENHRY and CDR2 SYGVKD. There are 12 residues in the CDR3. The V end lost 4 bases, the J end lost 6 bases, and 10 bases lay between the germline ends.

The table lists this clonotype with a few counts. The J gene is TRBJ2-2, the V gene TRBV12-3 or TRBV12-4, with 9 nucleotides matching TRBD1. V lost 6 bases to trimming and J lost 8 bases; unmatched junction nucleotides: 13. The CDR3 covers 16 residues. CDR3 DNA sequence: TGTGCCAGCAGATCACGAAGGACAGGGGTAAAAGGGGAGCTGTTTTTT. It encodes CASRSRRTGVKGELFF.

The chain links TRBV2 to TRBJ2-2; 7 bases match TRBD1. With 8 bases clipped from V and 0 bases from J, the junction kept 6 bases outside the gene matches. CDR3 length: 15 amino acids. CDR1 and CDR2 from the germline V gene are SNHLY and FYNNEI. As DNA, the CDR3 is TGTGCCAGCTTTTGGGACAGATCGAACACCGGGGAGCTGTTTTTT. Protein: CASFWDRSNTGELFF.

The chain has TRBV7-9 and TRBJ2-7; D perhaps matches TRBD2 (6 bases). Trimming took 5 bases from V and 2 from J, leaving 16 bases between them. From germline, CDR1 is SEHNR and CDR2 FQNEAQ (reference sequence). CDR3 length: 15 amino acids. The CDR3 loop is CASSVGGSGAYEQYF. The CDR3 DNA sequence: TGTGCCAGCAGCGTAGGTGGTAGCGGAGCCTACGAGCAGTACTTC.

This clonotype was seen only a few times. This rearrangement joins TRBV20-1 to TRBJ2-7; 8 nucleotides align to TRBD1. Losses at the gene ends were 5 bases for V and 4 bases for J; bases not matched to a gene: 7. The CDR3 loop spans 13 amino acids. Germline lookup yields CDR1 DFQATT and CDR2 SNEGSKA (reference sequence). CDR3 in amino acids: CSAVRDRRYEQYF. CDR3 DNA sequence: TGCAGTGCTGTCCGGGACAGGAGGTACGAGCAGTACTTC.

This clonotype was seen a few times. The chain recombines TRBV5-6 with TRBJ2-2; D tentatively fits TRBD1 or TRBD2 (5 bases each). CDR3 length: 14 amino acids. Deletions cut 3 bases from V and 4 bases from J, with 10 bases between. Germline CDR1 reads SGHDT; CDR2 reads YYEEEE. CDR3 sequence (DNA): TGTGCCAGCAGCTCCGGGACGGCCACCGGGGAGCTGTTTTTT. Its translation is CASSSGTATGELFF.

The chain combines TRBV30 with TRBJ1-1; 7 nucleotides align to TRBD1. Trimming took 3 bases from V and 1 from J; bases not matched to a gene: 2. Germline V gene lookup returns CDR1 GTSNPN and CDR2 SVGIG (reference sequence). The CDR3 covers 13 residues. CDR3 in DNA: TGTGCCTGGAGCCGGGACAGGAACACTGAAGCTTTCTTT. It yields the protein CAWSRDRNTEAFF. The entire variable domain, with the rest obtained from reference TRBV30 and TRBJ1-1, is as follows: SQTIHQWPATLVQPVGSPLSLECTVEGTSNPNLYWYRQAAGRGLQLLFYSVGIGQISSEVPQNLSASRPQDRQFILSSKKLLLSDSGFYLCAWSRDRNTEAFFGQGTRLTVV.

This clonotype came up a few times. This sequence joins TRBV4-3 and TRBJ2-1; tentatively, D is TRBD1 (5 bases). Germline loops: CDR1 LGHNA, CDR2 YSLEER. This CDR3 region has 16 residues. Trimming left V 1 base short and J 5 bases short, with 15 bases between. CDR3 loop: CASSQAGPEIDNEQFF. CDR3 bases: TGCGCCAGCAGCCAAGCAGGGCCAGAAATTGACAATGAGCAGTTCTTC.

This clonotype was detected only a few times. The chain employs TRBV7-8 and TRBJ2-2; 12 bases line up with TRBD2. The junction had 9 bases not matched to a gene; V was cut back by 0 bases and J by 4 bases. The CDR3 loop spans 19 amino acids. Germline V gives CDR1 SGHVS, CDR2 FQNEAQ. The CDR3 spells CASSLALLTSGSGTGELFF. The CDR3 DNA reads as TGTGCCAGCAGCTTAGCCCTCTTGACTAGCGGGAGCGGCACCGGGGAGCTGTTTTTT.

Details on this clonotype: The conserved phenylalanine or tryptophan is not found at the CDR3 terminus, so this likely reflects a read error. It is unclear where the CDR3 begins or ends on the DNA, so no DNA is shown, and the CDR3 is as TCRdb lists it. The chain employs TRBV7-3 and TRBJ1-2; TRBD1 reflects the table's D call only, with no check against the DNA. Germline assignment: CDR1 SGHTA and CDR2 FQGTGA. The CDR3 sequence runs 10 residues, both termini included. CDR3 in amino acids: CASSPNGARI.